This T cell receptor beta chain was recorded in a study of blood T cell repertoires in COVID-19. Background on the study: Donors in the United States, Italy and Spain gave samples during acute or convalescent COVID-19. The analysed material was cDNA or gDNA that came from T cells, B-cell-depleted T cells, or PBMCs.

The CDR3 runs to 14 residues. Trimming left V 5 bases short and J 4 bases short, with 11 bases between. From germline, CDR1 is SEHNR and CDR2 FQNEAQ (reference sequence). This clone was seen a handful of times. Source study methods: Estimation of nucleated cell counts relied on the amplification of reference gene primers. Only in-frame clones appear in the TCRdb table, and some are missing; sequencing was by immunoSEQ multiplex PCR. That table furnishes V, J and clone size, whereas the DNA furnished D and trimming. The sample contains roughly 70,000 clones, about 80% of which appear only once. The chain couples TRBV7-9 to TRBJ1-4; the D is unclear. The sequencing input was peripheral blood. This sequence was found in a man aged 70 or older who had recovered from COVID-19. The CDR3 region is CASSRPGDNEKLFF. The CDR3, as DNA: TGTGCCAGCAGCCGCCCCGGGGATAATGAAAAACTGTTTTTT.